This T cell receptor (beta chain) originates from a study of identical twins. Study-wide points: It was out-of-frame TCR alpha sharing in monozygotic twins that models underestimated. Memory repertoires showed no such pattern, whereas abundant cord blood beta clonotypes carried fewer insertions. There is a chance that invariant MAIT and iNKT cells partially muddied zero-insertion analyses.

In its sample, this clonotype was seen a few times. Its antigen is currently unknown. Germline values: CDR1 SNHLY, CDR2 FYNNEI. This CDR3 has 13 residues. The ends lost 11 bases at V and 8 bases at J; junction bases unmatched: 7. Via MiXCR, TCRdb re-called the 5' RACE reads, giving one row per CDR3 protein. The table includes fewer than 250,000 distinct CDR3 sequences, 6% to 9% detected once. The same data also contributed to another study, on yellow fever vaccine responses in identical twins.

Sequenced material: memory (CD45RO+) T cells sorted from blood. V and J are TRBV2 and TRBJ2-1; 12 bases are a match to TRBD2. The source is a woman under 30 in good health. CDR3 amino acids: CAGASGGADEQFF. The CDR3 region has the DNA TGTGCCGGAGCTAGCGGGGGGGCCGATGAGCAGTTCTTC. Supplemented by reference TRBV2 and TRBJ2-1, the full variable domain reads EPEVTQTPSHQVTQMGQEVILRCVPISNHLYFYWYRQILGQKVEFLVSFYNNEISEKSEIFDDQFSVERPDGSNFTLKIRSTKLEDSAMYFCAGASGGADEQFFGPGTRLTVL.